The present entry profiles one T cell receptor beta chain with its context. Its antigen is currently unknown. This specimen comes from a study of identical twins. Study findings and constraints: Partly confounded zero-insertion analyses could result from invariant MAIT and iNKT cells. In cord blood, abundant beta clonotypes had fewer insertions; memory showed no trend. Models underestimated TCR alpha sharing (out-of-frame) in monozygotic twins. Sharing of beta out-of-frame sequences by twins showed a weaker excess.

From germline, CDR1 is SEHNR and CDR2 FQNEAQ (reference sequence). V lost 4 bases to trimming and J lost 5 bases; unmatched junction nucleotides: 8. The length of the CDR3 is 15 residues. MiXCR, applied by TCRdb to the 5' RACE reads, yields one record per CDR3 protein. The sample lists a few hundred thousand distinct CDR3 sequences; about an eighth were seen once. This sample also appeared in a second study, on yellow fever vaccine responses in identical twins.

The chain has TRBV7-9 and TRBJ2-1; 7 nucleotides line up with TRBD1. Sequenced: memory (CD45RO+) T cells sorted from blood. The sequence derives from a woman aged 18-35 years in good health. As DNA, the CDR3 is TGTGCCAGCAGCTCCACGGGACAGAAGGACAATGAGCAGTTCTTC. The encoded protein is CASSSTGQKDNEQFF.